Presented here are 13 T cell receptor beta chains from one specimen sequenced in a study of T cells in Graves' hyperthyroidism and ophthalmopathy. What was amplified from RNA transcripts were TCR beta CDR3 regions. First-round RT-PCR targeting the TCR CDR3 was performed with the HTBI primer set. TCRdb recomputed calls from the multiplex PCR reads with MiXCR, one row per CDR3 protein. The sample lists under 400,000 distinct CDR3 sequences, approximately 16% occurring once. The sequencing input was blood. The receptors here all came from an older woman with Graves' ophthalmopathy.

The chain couples TRBV12-3 or TRBV12-4 to TRBJ2-1; 13 nucleotides match TRBD2. The CDR3 is made up of 17 amino acids. J was trimmed by 13 bases and V by 1 base; bases with no gene match: 13. The CDR3 bases are TGTGCCAGCAGTTTAGGAGGACTAGCGGGAGTGCTGGTTCGACAGTTCTTC. Protein product: CASSLGGLAGVLVRQFF.

This clonotype was seen a handful of times. The rearrangement uses TRBV6-1 and TRBJ2-2; the D is unclear. Trimming shortened V by 4 bases and J by 1 base, and 10 bases separated the two germline ends. There are 15 residues in the CDR3. Germline V gene sequence: CDR1 MNHNS, CDR2 SASEGT. This CDR3 is CASSVGLLNTGELFF. The CDR3 nucleotides read TGTGCCAGCAGTGTAGGTCTCCTGAACACCGGGGAGCTGTTTTTT.

The chain employs TRBV5-1 and TRBJ2-2; a weak D match, TRBD2 (6 bases). Germline V gene lookup returns CDR1 SGHRS and CDR2 YFSETQ. The CDR3 loop spans 17 amino acids. V was cut by 1 base and J by 5 bases, with 18 bases left in between. For the CDR3, the DNA is TGCGCCAGCAGCTTGTCTCCGGGACTCAGAAAAACCGGGGAGCTGTTTTTT. Its protein is CASSLSPGLRKTGELFF. The whole variable domain, remainder taken from reference TRBV5-1 and TRBJ2-2, is KAGVTQTPRYLIKTRGQQVTLSCSPISGHRSVSWYQQTPGQGLQFLFEYFSETQRNKGNFPGRFSGRQFSNSRSEMNVSTLELGDSALYLCASSLSPGLRKTGELFFGEGSRLTVL.

V and J are TRBV4-1 and TRBJ1-3; tentative D call: TRBD1 (5 bases). The CDR3 extends over 13 amino acids. V lost 5 bases to trimming and J lost 7 bases, with 12 bases between them. Germline-derived CDR1 and CDR2 are MGHRA and YSYEKL. The CDR3 spells CASSKGRGNTIYF. The CDR3, as DNA: TGCGCCAGCAGCAAAGGTCGGGGGAACACCATATATTTT.

This clonotype was counted at least ten times. The chain employs TRBV20-1 and TRBJ2-3; TRBD2 matches at 14 bases. This CDR3 is built from 13 residues. Germline CDR1 DFQATT, CDR2 SNEGSKA (reference sequence). The CDR3, as DNA: TGCAGCGGGGGACTAGCGGGAGCAGATACGCAGTATTTT. Translation: CSGGLAGADTQYF.

The rearrangement joins TRBV19 to TRBJ1-5; D is unclear. The V end was cut by 3 bases, the J end by 0 bases, with 9 bases between. The CDR3 runs to 15 residues. Germline values: CDR1 LNHDA, CDR2 SQIVND (reference sequence). This chain's CDR3 is CASSIPGYSNQPQHF. Written as DNA, the CDR3 is TGTGCCAGTAGTATCCCGGGATATAGCAATCAGCCCCAGCATTTT.

This clonotype was detected a few times. V and J are TRBV19 and TRBJ1-5, with D unresolved. The V end lost 1 base, the J end lost 4 bases, and 8 bases lay between the germline ends. There are 14 residues in the CDR3. Germline CDR1 and CDR2: LNHDA and SQIVND (reference sequence). The CDR3 reads CASSIGPENQPQHF. The CDR3 bases are TGTGCCAGTAGTATAGGGCCGGAGAATCAGCCCCAGCATTTT.

This clonotype came up many times. V usage is TRBV30 and J usage is TRBJ2-7; D may be TRBD2 (7 bases). V was cut by 5 bases and J by 5 bases, with 16 bases left in between. The CDR3 covers 13 residues. Looked up from germline, CDR1 is GTSNPN and CDR2 is SVGIG (reference sequence). CDR3 nucleotide sequence: TGTGCCTGGGCCAAGGGGGGGCAGGACGAGCAGTACTTC. Protein sequence: CAWAKGGQDEQYF.

This clonotype was recorded many times. The J gene is TRBJ2-1, the V gene TRBV28, with TRBD2 matching over 8 bases. After removal of 6 bases from V and 13 bases from J, the junction contained 8 bases not matched to a gene. CDR1 and CDR2 (germline): MDHEN, SYDVKM. This CDR3 contains 12 residues. CDR3 DNA: TGTGCCAGCAGCATATTAGCGGGGAGTCAGTTCTTC. Translation gives CASSILAGSQFF.

This clonotype has ten or more counts. The gene calls are TRBV29-1 and TRBJ2-1, with 7 bases that match TRBD2. V lost 3 bases and J lost 5; bases outside the gene matches: 19. This CDR3 contains 18 residues. CDR1 and CDR2 (germline): SQVTM, ANQGSEA. CDR3 nucleotide sequence: TGCAGCGTTGATGGGACCCTAAAGTGGGAGGGCCGGGACAATGAGCAGTTCTTC. Translating it yields CSVDGTLKWEGRDNEQFF.

This clonotype was observed at least ten times. The chain employs TRBV18 and TRBJ2-3, with TRBD2 identical over 11 bases. The ends lost 2 bases at V and 4 bases at J; junction bases unmatched: 2. Germline V gene lookup returns CDR1 KGHSH and CDR2 LQKENI. The CDR3 loop spans 15 amino acids. The CDR3 DNA reads TGTGCCAGCTCACCAATAGCGGGAGGGGCAGATACGCAGTATTTT. Translating gives CASSPIAGGADTQYF.

This clonotype was recorded at least ten times. The rearrangement uses TRBV7-2 and TRBJ2-5; possible D gene TRBD2, 6 bases. The CDR3 runs to 16 residues. Trimming stripped 0 bases from V and 5 bases from J, with 16 bases between. CDR1 and CDR2 (germline): SGHTA, FQGNSA. CDR3 bases: TGTGCCAGCAGCTTAGCGACTCCAGTACGGGGGGAGACCCAGTACTTC. Protein: CASSLATPVRGETQYF.

This clonotype was detected many times. CDR3 in amino acids: CASRSGQGIQPQHF. In DNA, the CDR3 is TGTGCCAGCCGCTCAGGACAGGGCATTCAGCCCCAGCATTTT. The chain combines TRBV2 with TRBJ1-5; 8 bases agree with TRBD1. This CDR3 has 14 residues. Trimming took 8 bases from V and 6 from J; bases not matched to a gene: 9. CDR1 and CDR2 from the germline V gene are SNHLY and FYNNEI.